The 31 T cell receptor beta chains presented below share a single source sample, sequenced in a study of T cells after somatic rescue of genetic block. TCRdb keeps only in-frame clones here, not all; method: immunoSEQ multiplex PCR. The table has approximately 58,000 clones, 90% to 96% seen once. What was sequenced was peripheral blood mononuclear cells (PBMCs). The receptors originated from a child less than two years old.

The chain is built from TRBV2 and TRBJ1-4, with TRBD1 as a possible D gene (5 bases). Germline CDR1 is SNHLY and CDR2 is FYNNEI. CDR3 length: 15 residues. The germline V and J ends were trimmed by 7 bases and 8 bases, with 20 bases remaining between them. CDR3 amino acids: CASMRVGLASEKLFF. Written as DNA, the CDR3 is TGTGCCAGCATGAGGGTGGGGCTGGCGAGCGAAAAACTGTTTTTT.

This rearrangement joins TRBV21-1 to TRBJ2-7; the table's TRBD1 call for D was not verified on the DNA. TRBV21-1 is recorded as a pseudogene. The CDR3 is 14 amino acids. The chain's CDR3 is CASSKRDNSYEQYF. The CDR3 DNA sequence: TGTGCCAGCAGCAAACGGGACAACTCCTACGAGCAGTACTTC.

This chain uses TRBV5-1 with TRBJ1-1, with D unclear. The CDR3 has 13 residues. V lost 6 bases and J 4 bases, leaving 13 bases between the germline ends. The V gene's germline CDR1 is SGHRS and CDR2 YFSETQ. This CDR3 reads CASKGGYFTEAFF. CDR3 nucleotide sequence: TGCGCCAGCAAGGGCGGATATTTCACTGAAGCTTTCTTT.

The chain links TRBV30 to TRBJ1-1; D is undetermined. The ends were cut back, 0 bases at V and 0 bases at J, with 5 bases in the middle. The germline V gene has CDR1 GTSNPN and CDR2 SVGIG (reference sequence). The CDR3 totals 13 residues. This CDR3 reads CAWSVQMNTEAFF. CDR3 sequence (DNA): TGTGCCTGGAGTGTACAAATGAACACTGAAGCTTTCTTT.

This clone was seen just once. The rearrangement joins TRBV27 to TRBJ2-5; 9 positions match TRBD1. V lost 5 bases to trimming and J lost 2 bases; unmatched junction nucleotides: 9. Germline loops: CDR1 MNHEY, CDR2 SMNVEV (reference sequence). This CDR3 has 16 amino acids. CDR3 sequence (DNA): TGTGCCAGCAGTCCGCCCGGGACAGGGAAACAAGAGACCCAGTACTTC. It encodes CASSPPGTGKQETQYF.

CDR3 nucleotide sequence: TGTGCCAGCAGTTTAGACAGGGGCTCCTACGAGCAGTACTTC. Its protein is CASSLDRGSYEQYF. V and J are TRBV27 and TRBJ2-7, with 8 bases aligning to TRBD1. Trimming cost V 2 bases and J 0 bases; bases outside gene matches: 0. Germline CDR1 MNHEY, CDR2 SMNVEV (reference sequence). The CDR3 length is 14 residues.

This chain joins TRBV7-2 and TRBJ2-1, with 9 bases identical to TRBD1. V lost 6 bases and J lost 9; bases outside the gene matches: 15. The CDR3 is 16 residues long. Germline V gene data show CDR1 as SGHTA and CDR2 as FQGNSA. CDR3 protein: CASRKTGGASYAEQFF. The CDR3 bases are TGTGCCAGCAGGAAGACAGGGGGGGCCTCCTACGCTGAGCAGTTCTTC.

V gene TRBV6-5 combines with J gene TRBJ1-6; weak D call: TRBD1 (5 bases). This CDR3 comprises 15 residues. The germline V gene encodes CDR1 MNHEY and CDR2 SVGAGI. The V gene lost 1 base and the J gene lost 7 bases, with 11 bases spanning the gap. The CDR3 protein is CASSYWQGTNSPLHF. Written as DNA, the CDR3 is TGTGCCAGCAGTTACTGGCAGGGAACGAATTCACCCCTCCACTTT.

The V gene is TRBV6-6, the J gene TRBJ2-5, with D unresolved. Trimming took 2 bases from V and 5 from J, leaving 6 bases between them. This CDR3 spans 12 amino acids. Germline CDR1 MNHNY, CDR2 SVGAGI (reference sequence). CDR3 region: CASSYGRETQYF. As DNA, the CDR3 is TGTGCCAGCAGTTACGGTCGGGAGACCCAGTACTTC.

This rearrangement joins TRBV4-1 to TRBJ1-6; maybe TRBD1 (5 bases). Between the trimmed V and J ends, which lost 1 base and 11 bases, there was a span of 15 bases. In germline, CDR1 is MGHRA, CDR2 YSYEKL. CDR3 length: 15 amino acids. The CDR3 DNA reads TGCGCCAGCAGCCAAGTAAGCCAGGGCGTTACACCCCTCCACTTT. Translated, it gives CASSQVSQGVTPLHF.

CDR3 nucleotide sequence: TGTGCCAGCAGCTCGACGGTCGTGGGGACTGAAGCTTTCTTT. Translated: CASSSTVVGTEAFF. The V call is TRBV7-2, the J call TRBJ1-1; D not resolved. The CDR3 has 14 residues. Germline V gene sequence: CDR1 SGHTA, CDR2 FQGNSA. The germline V and J ends were trimmed by 4 bases and 5 bases, with 14 bases remaining between them.

The chain links TRBV9 to TRBJ1-3; 7 nucleotides align to TRBD1. Per the germline V gene, CDR1 is SGDLS and CDR2 is YYNGEE. With V trimmed by 6 bases and J by 4 bases, 7 bases remained unmatched. This CDR3 is built from 14 residues. CDR3 amino acids: CASTLGQAGNTIYF. CDR3 nucleotides: TGTGCCAGCACCCTTGGACAGGCGGGAAACACCATATATTTT.

The gene calls are TRBV11-2 and TRBJ2-3, with a possible D match to TRBD2 (6 bases). Germline lookup yields CDR1 SGHAT and CDR2 FQNNGV. V lost 1 base and J 5 bases, leaving 16 bases between the germline ends. The CDR3 sequence is 16 residues long. Here the CDR3 DNA reads TGTGCCAGCAGCTTAGCTATCTCGGGAGCGGGAGATACGCAGTATTTT. It translates to CASSLAISGAGDTQYF.

The chain has TRBV2 and TRBJ2-2; TRBD2 agrees at 7 bases. CDR1 and CDR2 (germline): SNHLY, FYNNEI. This CDR3 has 13 residues. J was trimmed by 7 bases and V by 3 bases; bases with no gene match: 2. CDR3 nucleotide sequence: TGTGCCAGCAGTGACTGGGGGGGCGGGGAGCTGTTTTTT. Residues: CASSDWGGGELFF.

As for this clone: This CDR3 is also generated by other DNA sequences in the sample. CDR3 bases: TGTGCCAGCTCACCACAGAACACTGAAGCTTTCTTT. It encodes CASSPQNTEAFF. This sequence joins TRBV18 and TRBJ1-1; D unclear. CDR1 is KGHSH, CDR2 LQKENI, per germline. Trimming removed 1 base from V and 1 base from J, with 1 base in between. The CDR3 spans 12 residues.

In this sample, this clone turned up once. The chain carries TRBV2 and TRBJ1-1; unclear D gene. The CDR3 length is 13 residues. Germline-derived CDR1 and CDR2 are SNHLY and FYNNEI. V lost 6 bases, J lost 3 bases, and 11 bases lay in between. In DNA form, the CDR3 reads TGTGCCAGCAGGAAGGCGATGTACACTGAAGCTTTCTTT. It codes for CASRKAMYTEAFF.

The rearrangement uses TRBV29-1 and TRBJ2-2; TRBD1 might be the D (6 bases). The V gene's germline CDR1 is SQVTM and CDR2 ANQGSEA. V was pared by 7 bases and J by 6 bases, with 9 bases between. The CDR3 length is 11 residues. CDR3 loop: CSARTAGELFF. The CDR3 DNA sequence: TGCAGCGCCCGGACAGCCGGGGAGCTGTTTTTT.

J is TRBJ1-2 and V is TRBV5-1; weak D call: TRBD1 (6 bases). CDR3 length equals 13 residues. The germline V and J ends were trimmed by 1 base and 6 bases, with 10 bases remaining between them. In germline, CDR1 is SGHRS, CDR2 YFSETQ. The CDR3 DNA is TGCGCCAGCAGCTTGTATAACAGGGATGGCTACACCTTC. Protein sequence: CASSLYNRDGYTF.

The chain is built from TRBV7-2 and TRBJ2-3; a weak D match, TRBD2 (6 bases). Germline CDR1 is SGHTA and CDR2 is FQGNSA. Trimming cost V 5 bases and J 4 bases, with 16 bases left between them. The CDR3 covers 15 residues. The CDR3 loop is CASSPGSYWADTQYF. The DNA of the CDR3 is TGTGCCAGCAGCCCCGGGAGTTACTGGGCAGATACGCAGTATTTT.

The chain uses TRBV10-3 and TRBJ2-1; 9 bases align to TRBD2. The CDR3 runs to 14 residues. Per germline, CDR1 ENHRY and CDR2 SYGVKD. V shed 7 bases and J 1 base; nucleotides not matched to a gene: 2. The CDR3 region has the DNA TGTGCCATCACCCTAGCGGGGTCCTACAATGAGCAGTTCTTC. As protein: CAITLAGSYNEQFF.

This clone was picked up one time. The J gene is TRBJ1-5, the V gene TRBV6-5; TRBD1 aligns across 8 bases. Trimming took 6 bases from V and 2 from J; bases not matched to a gene: 6. The CDR3 runs 15 residues. Germline CDR1 reads MNHEY; CDR2 reads SVGAGI. In nucleotides, the CDR3 is TGTGCCAGCAGCCCCGACAGGGGACGCAATCAGCCCCAGCATTTT. The encoded protein is CASSPDRGRNQPQHF.

The chain recombines TRBV5-1 with TRBJ2-6, with D possibly TRBD2 on 6 matching bases. V lost 0 bases, J lost 0 bases, and 25 bases lay in between. This CDR3 has 22 amino acids. CDR1 SGHRS and CDR2 YFSETQ come from the germline V gene. CDR3 amino acids: CASSLAQKKPGLPSSGANVLTF. The CDR3 nucleotides are TGCGCCAGCAGCTTGGCCCAAAAAAAACCGGGACTTCCGTCCTCTGGGGCCAACGTCCTGACTTTC.

V and J are TRBV5-4 and TRBJ2-3; D is possibly TRBD2 (5 bases). From germline, CDR1 is SGHNT and CDR2 YYREEE (reference sequence). The CDR3 runs to 15 residues. The ends were cut back, 4 bases at V and 2 bases at J, with 14 bases in the middle. Here the CDR3 DNA reads TGTGCCAGCAGCCCTGGGAGCGGACCCACAGATACGCAGTATTTT. Translating it yields CASSPGSGPTDTQYF.

V and J are TRBV7-9 and TRBJ1-4; D not certain. V lost 2 bases and J lost 7, with 2 bases in between. This CDR3 has 11 amino acids. Germline V gene lookup returns CDR1 SEHNR and CDR2 FQNEAQ (reference sequence). The CDR3 DNA reads as TGTGCCAGCAGCTTAAGTGAAAAACTGTTTTTT. It specifies CASSLSEKLFF. Full variable domain (missing parts from reference TRBV7-9 and TRBJ1-4): DTGVSQNPRHKITKRGQNVTFRCDPISEHNRLYWYRQTLGQGPEFLTYFQNEAQLEKSRLLSDRFSAERPKGSFSTLEIQRTEQGDSAMYLCASSLSEKLFFGSGTQLSVL.

The chain links TRBV5-1 to TRBJ2-5, with TRBD1 as a possible D gene (5 bases). This CDR3 has 14 amino acids. Trimming removed 0 bases from V and 1 base from J, with 7 bases in between. CDR1 SGHRS and CDR2 YFSETQ come from the germline V gene. CDR3: CASSLGGLQETQYF. Written as DNA, the CDR3 is TGCGCCAGCAGCTTGGGGGGCCTCCAAGAGACCCAGTACTTC.

This chain connects TRBV27 to TRBJ2-2, with TRBD2 identical over 12 bases. The CDR3 covers 15 residues. J lost 6 bases, V lost 2 bases, and 1 base had no gene match. Germline assignment: CDR1 MNHEY and CDR2 SMNVEV (reference sequence). The CDR3 loop is CASSLLAGGPGELFF. The CDR3 bases are TGTGCCAGCAGTTTACTAGCGGGAGGGCCCGGGGAGCTGTTTTTT.

The chain links TRBV5-1 to TRBJ1-5; 10 bases line up with TRBD1. This CDR3 spans 16 amino acids. Germline V lookup: CDR1 SGHRS, CDR2 YFSETQ. The trim removed 0 bases at V and 6 bases at J, leaving 6 bases unmatched. For the CDR3, the DNA is TGCGCCAGCAGCTTGGGGACAGGGGGTGGAGTTCAGCCCCAGCATTTT. Translated: CASSLGTGGGVQPQHF. Together with reference TRBV5-1 and TRBJ1-5, the CDR3 gives the full variable domain: KAGVTQTPRYLIKTRGQQVTLSCSPISGHRSVSWYQQTPGQGLQFLFEYFSETQRNKGNFPGRFSGRQFSNSRSEMNVSTLELGDSALYLCASSLGTGGGVQPQHFGDGTRLSIL.

The chain is built from TRBV4-1 and TRBJ1-1, with 12 bases identical to TRBD1. The germline CDR1 and CDR2 sequences are MGHRA and YSYEKL. J was trimmed by 4 bases and V by 3 bases; bases with no gene match: 6. CDR3 length: 16 residues. CDR3 loop: CASSHPGTGGTTEAFF. In DNA, the CDR3 is TGCGCCAGCAGCCATCCCGGGACAGGGGGCACCACTGAAGCTTTCTTT.

The rearrangement joins TRBV6-6 to TRBJ2-7; 13 bases match TRBD2. From germline, CDR1 is MNHNY and CDR2 SVGAGI (reference sequence). V was clipped by 6 bases and J by 5 bases; unmatched bases: 7. The CDR3 spans 15 residues. The CDR3 loop reads CASSYRTSGSHEQYF. Written as DNA, the CDR3 is TGTGCCAGCAGCTACCGGACTAGCGGGAGCCACGAGCAGTACTTC.

The V call is TRBV10-1, the J call TRBJ2-7, with unresolved D. The ends were cut back, 8 bases at V and 5 bases at J, with 10 bases in the middle. This CDR3 spans 11 amino acids. Germline values: CDR1 WNHNN, CDR2 SYGVQD (reference sequence). The CDR3 reads CASPPWDEQYF. The CDR3 nucleotides read TGCGCCAGCCCCCCTTGGGACGAGCAGTACTTC.

The chain recombines TRBV6-6 with TRBJ1-1; 8 bases are shared with TRBD1. V trimming: 11 bases; J trimming: 4 bases; junction bases outside the gene matches: 9. The CDR3 loop spans 13 amino acids. Germline loops: CDR1 MNHNY, CDR2 SVGAGI (reference sequence). CDR3 sequence reads: CAVFRRGRTEAFF. CDR3 nucleotides: TGTGCCGTATTCCGCAGGGGGCGCACTGAAGCTTTCTTT.